Sequencing of this TCR beta chain was carried out in a study of OX40 agonist ivuxolimab in advanced cancers. The overall study: Patients enrolled in dose escalation were diagnosed with hepatocellular carcinoma, melanoma, renal cell or head and neck cancer.

This CDR3 is built from 14 residues. J gave up 6 bases and V 5 bases, and 8 bases lay outside the gene matches. Germline V gives CDR1 MNHNY, CDR2 SVGAGI (reference sequence). This table comes from immunoSEQ multiplex PCR, and its TCRdb copy is limited to in-frame clones, with some not included. The sample contains tens of thousands of clones, almost 85% of which appear only once. This chain links TRBV6-6 with TRBJ2-7, with 9 positions matching TRBD2. The receptor was isolated from an adult with an advanced solid tumor such as melanoma, head and neck, liver or kidney cancer. The sample consisted of CD4+ or CD8+ T cells sorted from blood, taken in a trial of the OX40 agonist ivuxolimab. CDR3 residues: CASSAGTSPAEQYF. DNA of the CDR3: TGTGCCAGCAGTGCCGGGACTAGCCCCGCCGAGCAGTACTTC.